These 10 T cell receptor beta chains were sequenced from one sample in a study of T cell responses to AZD1222 COVID-19 vaccine (dated by TCRdb to about 2021). Reading the label with the study, this specimen's time point is: baseline before first vaccination. The library came from the immunoSEQ multiplex PCR assay. The clones in this table, taken by TCRdb from immuneACCESS, are in-frame only. Not every clone is retained; where verified, under half of the shortfall comes from an unresolved V gene, and the cause of the rest is unknown. Present in this sample are 100,000 to 150,000 clones, nearly 95% of which were seen just once. The ten largest clones capture around 5.9% of the sample. The sequencing here drew on peripheral blood, taken on day 0 of AZD1222 vaccination. Receptor source: an adult in good health.

The chain has TRBV6-5 and TRBJ1-5; weak D call: TRBD1 (6 bases). The CDR3 covers 14 residues. Germline loops: CDR1 MNHEY, CDR2 SVGAGI. V lost 4 bases, J lost 6 bases, and 13 bases lay in between. The CDR3 here is CASSFVQGLQPQHF. The CDR3 nucleotides read TGTGCCAGCAGTTTCGTACAGGGTCTTCAGCCCCAGCATTTT.

This rearrangement joins TRBV4-1 to TRBJ1-6; TRBD1 matches at 9 bases. The CDR3 length is 15 residues. The J segment lost 7 bases and the V segment lost 3 bases, leaving 4 bases of the junction unmatched. Germline V CDR1 and CDR2: MGHRA, YSYEKL. The CDR3 loop is CASSQQGTGNSPLHF. As DNA, the CDR3 is TGCGCCAGCAGCCAGCAGGGGACAGGGAATTCACCCCTCCACTTT.

The chain uses TRBV30 and TRBJ2-7; TRBD2 agrees at 8 bases. With 5 bases clipped from V and 3 bases from J, the junction kept 9 bases outside the gene matches. Per the germline V gene, CDR1 is GTSNPN and CDR2 is SVGIG (reference sequence). CDR3 length equals 14 residues. In DNA form, the CDR3 reads TGTGCCTGGGGCCAGGGGCGGGAGGTCTACGAGCAGTACTTC. As protein: CAWGQGREVYEQYF.

V usage is TRBV7-9 and J usage is TRBJ2-7, with 8 positions matching TRBD1. The ends lost 3 bases at V and 6 bases at J; junction bases unmatched: 13. CDR3 length: 16 amino acids. CDR1 is SEHNR, CDR2 FQNEAQ, per germline (reference sequence). The CDR3 here is CASSFMTGASSGEQYF. CDR3 nucleotides: TGTGCCAGCAGCTTCATGACAGGGGCTTCATCGGGCGAGCAGTACTTC.

The gene calls are TRBV2 and TRBJ1-1; no clear D gene. This CDR3 has 15 amino acids. The germline CDR1 and CDR2 sequences are SNHLY and FYNNEI. V was pared by 2 bases and J by 1 base, with 11 bases between. The DNA for the CDR3 is TGTGCCAGCAGTGAAAGGGCACCTAGGAACACTGAAGCTTTCTTT. This codes for CASSERAPRNTEAFF.

The gene calls are TRBV19 and TRBJ1-1; no clear D. V lost 10 bases and J 1 base, leaving 13 bases between the germline ends. From germline, CDR1 is LNHDA and CDR2 SQIVND (reference sequence). This CDR3 has 13 amino acids. CDR3 DNA sequence: TGTGCCACCCGAGTGGGTACGAACACTGAAGCTTTCTTT. This sequence encodes CATRVGTNTEAFF.

The rearrangement uses TRBV28 and TRBJ2-1, with TRBD2 matching 10 bases. CDR1 is MDHEN, CDR2 SYDVKM, per germline. The CDR3 totals 15 residues. Germline trimming cut 4 bases from V and 5 bases from J; bases unmatched to any gene: 5. CDR3 in DNA: TGTGCCAGCAGTTGGGCTAGCGGGAGAAACAATGAGCAGTTCTTC. Its translation: CASSWASGRNNEQFF.

CDR3 loop: CASSSIAGYSYEQYF. The CDR3 bases are TGTGCCAGCAGTTCCATAGCGGGATATTCCTACGAGCAGTACTTC. The J gene is TRBJ2-7, the V gene TRBV6-5, with 8 bases identical to TRBD2. CDR1 and CDR2 (germline): MNHEY, SVGAGI. V was clipped by 4 bases and J by 1 base; unmatched bases: 6. The CDR3 consists of 15 residues.

The V call is TRBV12-5, the J call TRBJ1-6; D might be TRBD1 (6 bases). The CDR3 has 15 residues. With 3 bases removed from V and 9 bases from J, the gap between germline ends came to 15 bases. Germline V gene sequence: CDR1 LGHNT, CDR2 FRNRAP. The DNA of the CDR3 is TGTGCTAGTGGTTTAGGACCGGCCAGGGGTTCACCCCTCCACTTT. It codes for CASGLGPARGSPLHF.

This chain links TRBV9 with TRBJ2-7; the match to TRBD1 covers 7 bases. The CDR3 length is 14 residues. The germline V gene has CDR1 SGDLS and CDR2 YYNGEE. Trimming at V came to 4 bases and at J to 1 base, leaving 5 bases not matched to a gene. Here the CDR3 reads CASSSGGQSYEQYF. In DNA form, the CDR3 reads TGTGCCAGCAGCTCAGGGGGACAATCCTACGAGCAGTACTTC.